This T cell receptor beta chain appears in the sequencing data of a study of identical twins (dated by TCRdb to about 2016). About the study as a whole: TCR alpha and beta repertoires from monozygotic twins, unrelated adults of various ages and cord blood were deep-sequenced to test whether fetal clonotypes persist. To rule out contamination, replicate twin experiments were performed at different times with different library preparation protocols. The paper's findings and limits, for the study overall: Because the same donors could not be followed over many years, the conclusions relied on cross-sectional statistical analysis. Out-of-frame TCR alpha sequences shared between twins showed an excess of low generation-probability sequences compared with coincidental sharing between unrelated individuals. Abundant cord blood beta clonotypes had fewer insertions, young adult naive repertoires showed a similar but weaker trend, and memory repertoires showed no such trend. Zero-insertion analyses could be partly confounded by invariant T cells such as MAIT and iNKT, though diverse VJ usage argued against such confounding for most clonotypes. In monozygotic twins, out-of-frame TCR alpha sharing was systematically underestimated by recombination models, although the models agreed with sharing between unrelated individuals. A weaker excess of twin sharing was found in beta out-of-frame sequences because the signal-to-noise ratio was lowered by fewer shared sequences.

This clonotype has a handful of counts. Its binding antigen is unknown. The junction departs from the called germline gene at one end, perhaps through a read error. There are 17 amino acids in the CDR3, from cysteine to phenylalanine inclusive. Just the 51-base CDR3 DNA is kept, in frame starting at base 1. CDR1 and CDR2, per the germline V gene (reference sequence), are DFQATT and SNEGSKA. All donors were healthy Caucasians. The twin cohort comprised three pairs of female monozygotic twins, all aged about 18 to 29 years. The RNA used for TCR libraries was isolated from peripheral blood mononuclear cells. The library was made by 5' RACE. Data came from an Illumina HiSeq 2000. Template switching introduced a universal primer binding site; the final cDNA contained a unique molecular identifier, enabling accurate counting of TCR cDNA molecules. First-strand cDNA for TCR alpha and beta chains was synthesized from specific primers in the conserved constant-segment region. To control for contamination, each cDNA library was double barcoded with a SMART-Mk sample barcode plus Illumina barcodes. Two successive PCR steps introduced TruSeq adapter sequences along with Illumina sample barcodes. The Illumina HiSeq platform was used with custom primers to sequence TCR alpha and beta cDNA libraries. On the authors' methods: Raw reads were processed with MiGEC to extract unique molecular identifiers, and MiXCR was used to determine CDR3 positions. For each individual, recombination models were inferred using an EM algorithm with the repgenHMM and IGoR tools. Shared clonotypes were analyzed with the tcR package in R, and sharing was normalized by the product of cloneset sizes. To study raw recombination without the effects of thymic and clonal selection, out-of-frame nonproductive sequences were analyzed. TCRdb applied fastp at Q25 and MiXCR to the public reads, then kept only in-frame beta chains. Rows are combined by CDR3 protein, so each entry shows the most common genes and DNA. The V and J calls, along with clone size, are taken from TCRdb and not from the paper's own processing. Across this sample there are 700,000 or so distinct CDR3 sequences, with roughly 8% seen only once. The ten largest make up around 0.95% of the sample.

These records were also assigned to another study, of yellow fever vaccine responses in identical twins. From the second report: The T cell response to vaccination in identical twins was reported by the authors to appear partly convergent and partly personalized. In the study, vaccine-responding T cell clones were precisely tracked in identical twins.

The specimen sequenced was PBMCs. Recombination linked TRBV20-1 to TRBJ1-5; 9 bases in between match TRBD1. The sequence was collected from a woman aged 18-29 years in good health. The CDR3 here reads CCARDHGTGIGDQPQHF. The bases read TGCTGTGCTAGAGATCACGGGACAGGGATCGGTGATCAGCCCCAGCATTTT.